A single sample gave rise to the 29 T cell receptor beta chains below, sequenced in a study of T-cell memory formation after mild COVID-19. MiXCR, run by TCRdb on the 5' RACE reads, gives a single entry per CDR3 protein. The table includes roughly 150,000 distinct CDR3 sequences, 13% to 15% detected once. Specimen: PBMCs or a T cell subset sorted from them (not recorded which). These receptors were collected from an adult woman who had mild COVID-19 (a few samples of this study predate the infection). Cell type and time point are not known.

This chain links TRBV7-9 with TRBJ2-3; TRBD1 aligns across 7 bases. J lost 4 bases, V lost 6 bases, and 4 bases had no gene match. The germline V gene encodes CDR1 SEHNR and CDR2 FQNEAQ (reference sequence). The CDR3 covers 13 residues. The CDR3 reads CASSFTGADTQYF. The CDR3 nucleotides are TGTGCCAGCAGTTTCACAGGGGCAGATACGCAGTATTTT.

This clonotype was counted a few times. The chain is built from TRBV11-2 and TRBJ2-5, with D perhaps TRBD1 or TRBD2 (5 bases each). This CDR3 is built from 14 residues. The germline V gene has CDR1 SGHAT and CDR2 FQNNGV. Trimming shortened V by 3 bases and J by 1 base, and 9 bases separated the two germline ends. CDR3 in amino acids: CASSFLGPQETQYF. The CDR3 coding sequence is TGTGCCAGCAGCTTCTTGGGACCCCAAGAGACCCAGTACTTC.

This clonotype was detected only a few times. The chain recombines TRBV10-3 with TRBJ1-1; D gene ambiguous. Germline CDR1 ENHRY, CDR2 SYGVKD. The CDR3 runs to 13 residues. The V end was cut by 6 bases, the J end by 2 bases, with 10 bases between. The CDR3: CAIRLDKNTEAFF. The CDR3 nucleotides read TGTGCCATCAGGCTCGACAAAAACACTGAAGCTTTCTTT.

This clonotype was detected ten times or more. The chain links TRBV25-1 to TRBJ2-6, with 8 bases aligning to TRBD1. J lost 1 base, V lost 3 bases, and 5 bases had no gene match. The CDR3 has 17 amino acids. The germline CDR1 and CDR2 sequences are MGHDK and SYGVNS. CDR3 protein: CASSEAGGESGANVLTF. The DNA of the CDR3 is TGTGCCAGCAGTGAGGCAGGGGGCGAATCTGGGGCCAACGTCCTGACTTTC. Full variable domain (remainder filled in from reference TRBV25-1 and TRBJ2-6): EADIYQTPRYLVIGTGKKITLECSQTMGHDKMYWYQQDPGMELHLIHYSYGVNSTEKGDLSSESTVSRIRTEHFPLTLESARPSHTSQYLCASSEAGGESGANVLTFGAGSRLTVL.

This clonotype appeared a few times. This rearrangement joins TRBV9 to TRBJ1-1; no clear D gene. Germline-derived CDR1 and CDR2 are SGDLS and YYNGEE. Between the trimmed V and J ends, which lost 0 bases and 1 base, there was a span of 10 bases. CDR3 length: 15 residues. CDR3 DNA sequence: TGTGCCAGCAGCGTAGGAGCCTCCGCGAACACTGAAGCTTTCTTT. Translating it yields CASSVGASANTEAFF. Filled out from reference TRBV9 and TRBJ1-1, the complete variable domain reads DSGVTQTPKHLITATGQRVTLRCSPRSGDLSVYWYQQSLDQGLQFLIQYYNGEERAKGNILERFSAQQFPDLHSELNLSSLELGDSALYFCASSVGASANTEAFFGQGTRLTVV.

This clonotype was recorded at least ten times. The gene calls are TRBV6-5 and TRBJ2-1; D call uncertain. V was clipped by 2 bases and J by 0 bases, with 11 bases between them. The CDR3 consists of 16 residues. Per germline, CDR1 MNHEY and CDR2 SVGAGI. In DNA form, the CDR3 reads TGTGCCAGCAGTTACGACGGGCCCAGCTCCTACAATGAGCAGTTCTTC. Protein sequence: CASSYDGPSSYNEQFF.

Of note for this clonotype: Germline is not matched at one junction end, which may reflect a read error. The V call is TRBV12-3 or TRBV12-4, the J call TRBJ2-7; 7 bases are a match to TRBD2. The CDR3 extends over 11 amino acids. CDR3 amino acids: CASSPGTTKDF. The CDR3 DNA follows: TGTGCCAGCAGCCCAGGGACTACCAAGGACTTC.

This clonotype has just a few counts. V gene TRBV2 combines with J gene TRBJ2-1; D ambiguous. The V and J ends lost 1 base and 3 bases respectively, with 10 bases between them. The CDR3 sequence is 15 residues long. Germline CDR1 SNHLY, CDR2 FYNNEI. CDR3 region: CASSEGSNSYNEQFF. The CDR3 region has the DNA TGTGCCAGCAGTGAAGGGTCGAACAGCTACAATGAGCAGTTCTTC.

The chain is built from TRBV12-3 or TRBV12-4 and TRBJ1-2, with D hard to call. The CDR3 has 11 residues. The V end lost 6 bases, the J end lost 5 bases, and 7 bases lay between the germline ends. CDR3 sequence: CASRWTYGYTF. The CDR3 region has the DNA TGTGCCAGCAGATGGACGTATGGCTACACCTTC.

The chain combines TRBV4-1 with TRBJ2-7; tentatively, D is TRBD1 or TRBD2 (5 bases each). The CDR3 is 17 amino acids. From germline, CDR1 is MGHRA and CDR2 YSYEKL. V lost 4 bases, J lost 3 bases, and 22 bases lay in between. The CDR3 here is CASSRVSGPATYYEQYF. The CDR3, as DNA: TGCGCCAGCAGCCGCGTCTCGGGGCCGGCGACGTACTACGAGCAGTACTTC.

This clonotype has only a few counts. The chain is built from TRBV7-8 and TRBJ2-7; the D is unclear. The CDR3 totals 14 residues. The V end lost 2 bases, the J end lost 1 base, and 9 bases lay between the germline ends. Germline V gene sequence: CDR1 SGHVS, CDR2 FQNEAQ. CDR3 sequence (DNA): TGTGCCAGCAGCTTATTTGCCCAATCCTACGAGCAGTACTTC. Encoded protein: CASSLFAQSYEQYF.

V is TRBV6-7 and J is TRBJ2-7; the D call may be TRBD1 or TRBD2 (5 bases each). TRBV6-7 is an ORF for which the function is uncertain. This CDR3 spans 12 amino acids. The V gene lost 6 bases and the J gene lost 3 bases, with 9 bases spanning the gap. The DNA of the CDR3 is TGTGCCAGCAGGAGGGACCTCTACGAGCAGTACTTC. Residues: CASRRDLYEQYF.

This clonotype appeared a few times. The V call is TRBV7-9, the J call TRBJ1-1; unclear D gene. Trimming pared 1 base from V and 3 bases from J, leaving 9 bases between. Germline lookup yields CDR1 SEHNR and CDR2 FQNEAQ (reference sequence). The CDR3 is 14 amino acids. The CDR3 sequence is CASSLGGKHTEAFF. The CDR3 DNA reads TGTGCCAGCAGCTTAGGTGGGAAACACACTGAAGCTTTCTTT.

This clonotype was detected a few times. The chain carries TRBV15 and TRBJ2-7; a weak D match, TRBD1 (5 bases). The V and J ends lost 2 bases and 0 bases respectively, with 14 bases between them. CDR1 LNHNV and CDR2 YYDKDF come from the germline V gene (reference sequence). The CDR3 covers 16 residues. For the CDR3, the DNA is TGTGCCACCAGCAGAACGACAGCTTGGGACTCCTACGAGCAGTACTTC. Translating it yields CATSRTTAWDSYEQYF.

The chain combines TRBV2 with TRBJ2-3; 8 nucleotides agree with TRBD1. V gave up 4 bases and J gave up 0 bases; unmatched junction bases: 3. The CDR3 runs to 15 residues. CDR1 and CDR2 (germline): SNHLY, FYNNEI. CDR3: CASSVQGDSTDTQYF. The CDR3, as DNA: TGTGCCAGCAGTGTACAGGGGGACAGCACAGATACGCAGTATTTT.

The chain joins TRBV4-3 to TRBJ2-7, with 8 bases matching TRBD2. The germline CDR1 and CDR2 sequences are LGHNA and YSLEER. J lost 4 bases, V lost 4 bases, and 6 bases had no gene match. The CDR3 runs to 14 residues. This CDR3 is CASSPGTRGYEQYF. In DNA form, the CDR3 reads TGCGCCAGCAGCCCAGGGACTAGGGGGTACGAGCAGTACTTC.

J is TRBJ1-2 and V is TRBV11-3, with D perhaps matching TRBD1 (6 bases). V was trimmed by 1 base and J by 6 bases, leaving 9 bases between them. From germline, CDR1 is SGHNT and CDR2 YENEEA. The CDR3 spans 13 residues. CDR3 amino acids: CASSLGTEHGYTF. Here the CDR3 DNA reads TGTGCCAGCAGCTTAGGGACAGAACATGGCTACACCTTC. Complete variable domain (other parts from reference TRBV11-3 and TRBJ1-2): EAGVVQSPRYKIIEKKQPVAFWCNPISGHNTLYWYLQNLGQGPELLIRYENEEAVDDSQLPKDRFSAERLKGVDSTLKIQPAELGDSAVYLCASSLGTEHGYTFGSGTRLTVV.

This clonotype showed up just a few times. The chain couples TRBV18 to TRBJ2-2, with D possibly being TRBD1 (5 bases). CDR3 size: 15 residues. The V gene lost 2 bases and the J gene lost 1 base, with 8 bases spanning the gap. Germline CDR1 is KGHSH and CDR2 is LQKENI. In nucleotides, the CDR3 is TGTGCCAGCTCACCAAGTGACAGGAACACCGGGGAGCTGTTTTTT. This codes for CASSPSDRNTGELFF.

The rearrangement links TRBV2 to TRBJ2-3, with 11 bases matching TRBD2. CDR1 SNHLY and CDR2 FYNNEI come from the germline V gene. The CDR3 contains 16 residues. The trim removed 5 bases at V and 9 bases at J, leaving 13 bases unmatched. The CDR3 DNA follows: TGTGCCAGCAGTTGGGTAGCGGGGGGGCCAAACCTCACGCAGTATTTT. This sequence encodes CASSWVAGGPNLTQYF. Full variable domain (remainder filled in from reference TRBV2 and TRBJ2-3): EPEVTQTPSHQVTQMGQEVILRCVPISNHLYFYWYRQILGQKVEFLVSFYNNEISEKSEIFDDQFSVERPDGSNFTLKIRSTKLEDSAMYFCASSWVAGGPNLTQYFGPGTRLTVL.

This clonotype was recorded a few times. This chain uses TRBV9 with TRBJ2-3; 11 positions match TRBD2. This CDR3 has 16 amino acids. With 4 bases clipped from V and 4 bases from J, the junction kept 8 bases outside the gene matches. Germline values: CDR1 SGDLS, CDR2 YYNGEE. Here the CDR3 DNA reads TGTGCCAGCAGCACTACTAGCGGGGGATTTTCAGATACGCAGTATTTT. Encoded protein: CASSTTSGGFSDTQYF.

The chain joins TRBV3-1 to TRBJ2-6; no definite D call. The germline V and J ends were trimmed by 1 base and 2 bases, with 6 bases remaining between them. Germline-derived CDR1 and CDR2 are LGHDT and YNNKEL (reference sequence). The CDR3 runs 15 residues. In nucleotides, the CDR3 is TGTGCCAGCAGCCAAGGGTTAGCTGGGGCCAACGTCCTGACTTTC. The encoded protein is CASSQGLAGANVLTF.

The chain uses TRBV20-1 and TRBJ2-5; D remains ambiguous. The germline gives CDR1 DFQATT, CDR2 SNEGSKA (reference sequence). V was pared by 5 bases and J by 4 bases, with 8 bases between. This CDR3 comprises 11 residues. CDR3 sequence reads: CSAWPLETQYF. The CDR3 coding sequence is TGCAGTGCTTGGCCACTAGAGACCCAGTACTTC.

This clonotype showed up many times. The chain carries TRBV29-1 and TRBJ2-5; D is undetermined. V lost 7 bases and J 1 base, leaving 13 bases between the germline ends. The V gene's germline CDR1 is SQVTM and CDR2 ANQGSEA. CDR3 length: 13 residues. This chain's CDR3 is CSAVTVLQETQYF. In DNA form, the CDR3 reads TGCAGCGCCGTCACAGTGCTCCAAGAGACCCAGTACTTC.

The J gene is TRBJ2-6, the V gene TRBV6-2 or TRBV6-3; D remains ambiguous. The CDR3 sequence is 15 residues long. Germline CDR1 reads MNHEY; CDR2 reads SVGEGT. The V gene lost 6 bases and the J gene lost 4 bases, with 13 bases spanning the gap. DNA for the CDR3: TGTGCCAGCAGCATGCCGGGCTCCGGGGCCAACGTCCTGACTTTC. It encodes CASSMPGSGANVLTF.

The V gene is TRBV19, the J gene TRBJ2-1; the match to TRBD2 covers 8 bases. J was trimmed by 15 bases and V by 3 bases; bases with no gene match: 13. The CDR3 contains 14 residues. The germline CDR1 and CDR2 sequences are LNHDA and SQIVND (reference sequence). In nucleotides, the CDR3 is TGTGCCAGTAGTATTGCTTCTGTCCCGGGGGGGGCGTTCTTC. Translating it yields CASSIASVPGGAFF. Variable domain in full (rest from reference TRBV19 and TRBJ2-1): DGGITQSPKYLFRKEGQNVTLSCEQNLNHDAMYWYRQDPGQGLRLIYYSQIVNDFQKGDIAEGYSVSREKKESFPLTVTSAQKNPTAFYLCASSIASVPGGAFFGPGTRLTVL.

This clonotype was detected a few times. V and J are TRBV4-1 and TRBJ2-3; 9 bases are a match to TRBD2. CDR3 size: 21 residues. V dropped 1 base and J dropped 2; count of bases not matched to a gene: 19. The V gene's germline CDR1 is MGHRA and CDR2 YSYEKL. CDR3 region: CASSQGPTVIAGGRTTDTQYF. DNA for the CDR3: TGCGCCAGCAGCCAAGGACCGACAGTCATCGCGGGGGGGCGGACCACAGATACGCAGTATTTT.

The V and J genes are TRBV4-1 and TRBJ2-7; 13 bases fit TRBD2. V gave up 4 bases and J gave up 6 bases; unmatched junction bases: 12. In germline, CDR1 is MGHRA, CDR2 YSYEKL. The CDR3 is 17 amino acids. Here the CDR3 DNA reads TGCGCCAGCAGCCCTCGAGGACTAGCGGGAGAGTCTCGCGAGCAGTACTTC. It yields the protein CASSPRGLAGESREQYF.

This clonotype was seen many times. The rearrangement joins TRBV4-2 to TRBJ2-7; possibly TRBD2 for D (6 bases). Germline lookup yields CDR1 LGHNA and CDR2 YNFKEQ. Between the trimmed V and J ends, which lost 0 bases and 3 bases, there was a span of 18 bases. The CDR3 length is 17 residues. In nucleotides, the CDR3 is TGTGCCAGCAGCCAAGATCCGGTGGGGGAGGCAAACTACGAGCAGTACTTC. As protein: CASSQDPVGEANYEQYF.

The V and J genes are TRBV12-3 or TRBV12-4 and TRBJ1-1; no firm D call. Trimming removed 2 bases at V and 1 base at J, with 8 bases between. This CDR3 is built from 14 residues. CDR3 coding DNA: TGTGCCAGCAGTTTATTCTCGGGGAACACTGAAGCTTTCTTT. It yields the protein CASSLFSGNTEAFF.